The T cell receptor beta chain under discussion was sequenced for a study of T cell responses to AZD1222 COVID-19 vaccine. Whole-study results and caveats: In the spike-specific TCR repertoire, nearly half reportedly target unmutated variant regions. Spike-wide vaccine-associated CD4 TCRs dominated at 160-218 and 743-854. The donors showed a predominance of white British ancestry and of females, with possible underestimation of clonal diversity. All repertoire sampling was performed exclusively after the peak T cell response.

Assay used: immunoSEQ multiplex PCR; TCRdb lists only in-frame clones, some missing. The sample lists 150,000 or so clones, 92% seen once, with roughly 2.2% in the top ten. The V gene's germline CDR1 is MNHEY and CDR2 SVGAGI. The V and J ends lost 8 bases and 1 base respectively, with 8 bases between them. This CDR3 is 13 amino acids long. With regard to this clone: Its antigen is unidentified.

The chain recombines TRBV6-5 with TRBJ2-2; D is perhaps TRBD2 (6 bases). The input for sequencing was peripheral blood, taken on day 0 of AZD1222 vaccination. The origin of this receptor is an adult in good health. CDR3 region: CASQAGNTGELFF. DNA of the CDR3: TGTGCCAGCCAAGCGGGGAACACCGGGGAGCTGTTTTTT.